The present T cell receptor (beta chain) was sequenced within a study of T cells after yellow fever vaccination (dated by TCRdb to the late 2010s). With regard to the full study: Libraries from fractions with low cell numbers were prepared with the SMART-Seq v4 Ultra Low Input RNA kit. To track T-cell clones before and after primary and booster YFV17D yellow fever vaccination, bulk TCR alpha and beta repertoires were sequenced longitudinally. Two healthy male donors made up the cohort, one aged 18 to 29 years and the other aged 30 to 40 years. Blood samples were taken at several timepoints before and after primary and secondary immunization, and bulk PBMC replicates and cell subsets were isolated. The paper as a whole reports these results and caveats: A small share of clonotypes occurred in both CD4 and CD8 compartments, likely arising from convergent recombination. After the booster, most of the clones that had expanded following primary vaccination were detected again (almost 98% of CD4 and around 90% of CD8), which suggests that memory was broadly maintained. The secondary T-cell response was weaker than the primary response but faster, peaking on day 5 instead of day 15. The study included only a couple of donors, which limits how far the findings can be generalized. FACS-sorted repertoires could contain abundant contaminating clonotypes from the bulk population, so computational filtering was required.

Interpreted using the paper, the treatment or condition label stands for: live attenuated yellow fever vaccine strain. Two biological replicates of bulk PBMCs were collected at each blood-draw timepoint. A standard Ficoll-Paque protocol was used to isolate PBMCs from peripheral blood. TriZol was used to extract RNA from bulk PBMCs, CD4 and CD8 fractions, and dextramer-positive and dextramer-negative fractions. The germline V gene (reference sequence) yields DFQATT for CDR1 and SNEGSKA for CDR2. Reading from cysteine to phenylalanine, the CDR3 counts 15 amino acids. The read is trimmed to its CDR3 DNA, 45 bases read in frame from base 1. The V end loses 0 bases and the J end loses 2 bases, and a stretch of 13 bases separates them. This clonotype has at least ten counts. No antigen is known for it. Base-call qualities are not available, and no considerably larger clone is one nucleotide away. Sequenced using an Illumina NovaSeq 6000. TCR cDNA was synthesized by 5'RACE template switching, which introduced a universal primer site and unique molecular identifiers. cDNA synthesis was primed from both the TCR alpha and TCR beta constant segments. Library amplification used two PCR steps, and the second PCR step added sample barcodes and sequencing adapters. Sequencing of the libraries was done on either Illumina HiSeq 2500 (2x100 bp) or NovaSeq (2x150 bp). Under the source paper's analysis protocol: Reads were demultiplexed and collapsed into UMI consensus sequences with MIGEC, and V(D)J alignment was performed with MiXCR. Vaccine-responding clonotypes were identified with edgeR using replicate PBMC samples, with FDR below 0.01 and a log2 fold change above 5 up to day 15 being required. CD4 or CD8 identity was assigned to each bulk clonotype according to whether the clonotype was present at higher abundance in the sequenced CD4 repertoire or the sequenced CD8 repertoire. TCRdb reprocessing: public reads trimmed at Q25 with fastp, clones called with MiXCR, in-frame beta chains kept. Duplicate CDR3 protein sequences are folded into a single record with the most common DNA and genes. These V and J calls rely on TCRdb rather than the paper's analysis. The sample records under 350,000 distinct CDR3 sequences, about 4% of which are singletons. Around 25% of the sample lies in the top ten.

This material consisted of PBMCs, taken 5 days after the yellow fever booster vaccination. The sequence is built from TRBV20-1 and TRBJ1-2; the D gene remains uncertain. The clonotype originates from a man aged 18 to 30 who received the YFV17D yellow fever vaccine. The sequenced DNA: TGCAGTGCTAGAGATGCTAACCGGGCGAACTATGGCTACACCTTC. Its protein product is CSARDANRANYGYTF.